The clone carrying this T cell receptor (beta chain) has more than one count but fewer than ten. These data are taken from a study of T-cell reconstitution after alpha-beta-depleted transplantation in children. Germline V CDR1 and CDR2: DFQATT, SNEGSKA (reference sequence). Deletions cut 6 bases from V and 0 bases from J, with 12 bases between. CDR3 length equals 13 residues. Unique molecular identifiers were built into the TCRbeta library. In TCRdb, the PCR reads were re-called with MiXCR into one record per CDR3 protein. The data show 200,000 to 250,000 distinct CDR3 sequences, with about 23% seen just once and roughly 2.5% held by the top ten.

The sample was PBMCs, taken before TCRalphabeta/CD19-depleted stem cell transplant. The origin of this receptor is a girl aged 2 to 10 with Fanconi anemia, due to receive a stem cell transplant. The chain combines TRBV20-1 with TRBJ2-7, with no clear D. Written as DNA, the CDR3 is TGCAGTGCCAGACATTCCTTCTCCTACGAGCAGTACTTC. It codes for CSARHSFSYEQYF.